The 3 T cell receptor beta chains reported below all come from one sample, sequenced in a study of T cells in localized non-small cell lung cancer. Using immunoSEQ multiplex PCR, the repertoire was profiled, and TCRdb retains in-frame clones only, with some absent. The repertoire holds around 41,000 clones, with roughly 86% as singletons. Sequencing was performed on peripheral blood, taken before any cancer treatment. The source is a female donor aged 60 or older with stage I squamous cell lung carcinoma.

This sequence joins TRBV14 and TRBJ2-7; a possible D gene is TRBD2 (6 bases). The CDR3 length is 13 residues. The V gene's germline CDR1 is SGHDN and CDR2 FVKESK. V was trimmed by 0 bases and J by 6 bases, leaving 9 bases between them. CDR3 amino acids: CASSQDLGGEQYF. The CDR3 nucleotides are TGTGCCAGCAGCCAAGATCTCGGGGGCGAGCAGTACTTC.

The rearrangement joins TRBV7-9 to TRBJ1-2, with 9 bases identical to TRBD1. Germline V CDR1 and CDR2: SEHNR, FQNEAQ (reference sequence). The length of the CDR3 is 15 residues. V lost 3 bases, J lost 3 bases, and 5 bases stayed unmatched. As DNA, the CDR3 is TGTGCCAGCAGCTTCCAAACAGGGGGCTACTATGGCTACACCTTC. It is translated as CASSFQTGGYYGYTF.

The chain couples TRBV7-2 to TRBJ2-7, with D possibly being TRBD2 (5 bases). CDR1 SGHTA and CDR2 FQGNSA come from the germline V gene. With 0 bases removed from V and 4 bases from J, the gap between germline ends came to 16 bases. CDR3 length: 16 amino acids. The CDR3 is CASSLAVRPAVYEQYF. CDR3 in DNA: TGTGCCAGCAGCTTAGCGGTGAGGCCAGCGGTATACGAGCAGTACTTC.